These 28 T cell receptor beta chains were all obtained from the same sample, sequenced in a study of blood T cell repertoires in COVID-19. Generated by immunoSEQ multiplex PCR, the TCRdb table keeps only in-frame clones and is missing some. The table lists fewer than 200,000 clones, 84% of them singletons. The sequenced material came from peripheral blood. The receptors stem from a human donor in a cohort sampled during active COVID-19.

The chain combines TRBV29-1 with TRBJ2-5; perhaps TRBD1 as D (5 bases). V lost 7 bases and J 3 bases, leaving 18 bases between the germline ends. The CDR3 is 14 residues long. The germline gives CDR1 SQVTM, CDR2 ANQGSEA. CDR3 amino acids: CSATEDTVKETQYF. The CDR3 coding sequence is TGCAGCGCTACAGAGGACACTGTGAAAGAGACCCAGTACTTC.

This chain joins TRBV4-1 and TRBJ2-2, with 7 bases fitting TRBD1. CDR1 and CDR2 (germline): MGHRA, YSYEKL. The CDR3 covers 17 residues. V was clipped by 0 bases and J by 5 bases; unmatched bases: 9. CDR3 DNA sequence: TGCGCCAGCAGCCAAGAGGGACAGCTACCTGGGACCGGGGAGCTGTTTTTT. The encoded protein is CASSQEGQLPGTGELFF.

V gene TRBV6-5 combines with J gene TRBJ2-7; weak D call: TRBD2 (6 bases). Germline values: CDR1 MNHEY, CDR2 SVGAGI. CDR3 length equals 14 residues. The ends were cut back, 2 bases at V and 6 bases at J, with 14 bases in the middle. CDR3: CASSYSSGRSEQYF. CDR3 DNA sequence: TGTGCCAGCAGTTACAGTTCCGGGAGATCCGAGCAGTACTTC.

In this sample, this clone turned up a few times. This chain uses TRBV13 with TRBJ1-6; D possibly corresponds to TRBD1 (5 bases). The V gene's germline CDR1 is PRHDT and CDR2 FYEKMQ (reference sequence). CDR3 length equals 15 residues. Trimming stripped 1 base from V and 5 bases from J, with 9 bases between. CDR3 in DNA: TGTGCCAGCAGCTTAGCCGGGGGAGATAATTCACCCCTCCACTTT. Its protein product is CASSLAGGDNSPLHF.

J is TRBJ1-1 and V is TRBV7-2; 9 positions match TRBD1. CDR3 length: 14 residues. With 2 bases clipped from V and 5 bases from J, the junction kept 3 bases outside the gene matches. Germline V gives CDR1 SGHTA, CDR2 FQGNSA. As DNA, the CDR3 is TGTGCCAGCAGCTTATGGGGGACAGGGACTGAAGCTTTCTTT. It specifies CASSLWGTGTEAFF.

In DNA, the CDR3 is TGTGCCAGCAGTGAGACAGGGTGGGGTCAGCCCCAGCATTTT. It encodes CASSETGWGQPQHF. The chain has TRBV25-1 and TRBJ1-5, with 7 bases identical to TRBD1. Germline CDR1 MGHDK, CDR2 SYGVNS. The trim removed 3 bases at V and 6 bases at J, leaving 5 bases unmatched. The CDR3 consists of 14 residues.

On this clone: The CDR3 end shows no conserved phenylalanine or tryptophan, and so a read error is likely. This chain links TRBV29-1 with TRBJ1-2, with a weak D call TRBD1 (5 bases). The CDR3 runs to 14 residues. Trimming took off 3 bases at V and 7 bases at J, with 18 bases between the two ends. CDR1 is SQVTM, CDR2 ANQGSEA, per germline. The CDR3 loop reads CSVEYFGREAGYTL. CDR3 nucleotides: TGCAGCGTTGAGTACTTCGGCAGGGAGGCTGGCTACACCCTC.

This clone showed up just once. The chain employs TRBV7-8 and TRBJ1-1; no reliable D call. Germline CDR1 and CDR2: SGHVS and FQNEAQ. Trimming removed 4 bases at V and 1 base at J, with 13 bases between. The CDR3 is made up of 15 amino acids. The CDR3 spells CASSSPHLRNTEAFF. The DNA of the CDR3 is TGTGCCAGCAGCTCCCCTCATTTGAGGAACACTGAAGCTTTCTTT.

The chain links TRBV29-1 to TRBJ1-3, with 9 nucleotides matching TRBD1. Germline CDR1 is SQVTM and CDR2 is ANQGSEA. The CDR3 has 15 amino acids. J lost 2 bases, V lost 5 bases, and 7 bases had no gene match. CDR3 DNA: TGCAGCGTTTCCGGGACAGGGAAGGCTGGAAACACCATATATTTT. It translates to CSVSGTGKAGNTIYF.

The CDR3 sequence is CASSLGSGVSTGELFF. CDR3 nucleotide sequence: TGCGCCAGCAGCTTGGGTTCAGGGGTCAGCACCGGGGAGCTGTTTTTT. The chain has TRBV5-1 and TRBJ2-2, with D possibly TRBD1 on 6 matching bases. CDR1 and CDR2 (germline): SGHRS, YFSETQ. The CDR3 extends over 16 amino acids. Trimming stripped 0 bases from V and 4 bases from J, with 13 bases between. Full variable domain (remainder filled in from reference TRBV5-1 and TRBJ2-2): KAGVTQTPRYLIKTRGQQVTLSCSPISGHRSVSWYQQTPGQGLQFLFEYFSETQRNKGNFPGRFSGRQFSNSRSEMNVSTLELGDSALYLCASSLGSGVSTGELFFGEGSRLTVL.

This chain connects TRBV5-1 to TRBJ2-7; D perhaps matches TRBD2 (6 bases). Germline V lookup: CDR1 SGHRS, CDR2 YFSETQ. Trimming took 5 bases from V and 4 from J, leaving 19 bases between them. This CDR3 comprises 15 residues. CDR3 sequence (DNA): TGCGCCAGCAGTAATAGCGGATCGTCTGTTTACGAGCAGTACTTC. It specifies CASSNSGSSVYEQYF. The variable domain in full, completed from reference TRBV5-1 and TRBJ2-7, reads KAGVTQTPRYLIKTRGQQVTLSCSPISGHRSVSWYQQTPGQGLQFLFEYFSETQRNKGNFPGRFSGRQFSNSRSEMNVSTLELGDSALYLCASSNSGSSVYEQYFGPGTRLTVT.

V usage is TRBV7-9 and J usage is TRBJ1-2, with D maybe TRBD1 (6 bases). CDR3 size: 14 residues. Per germline, CDR1 SEHNR and CDR2 FQNEAQ (reference sequence). Between the trimmed V and J ends, which lost 5 bases and 7 bases, there was a span of 17 bases. The CDR3 protein is CASSPIQGRGGYTF. The CDR3 nucleotides are TGTGCCAGCAGCCCTATACAGGGTCGGGGTGGCTACACCTTC.

This chain's CDR3 is CASSGRQGRNTEAFF. The CDR3 nucleotides read TGTGCCAGCAGTGGTCGGCAGGGGCGTAACACTGAAGCTTTCTTT. The chain recombines TRBV2 with TRBJ1-1; tentatively, D is TRBD1 (6 bases). The germline V gene has CDR1 SNHLY and CDR2 FYNNEI. Trimming removed 4 bases at V and 2 bases at J, with 14 bases between. There are 15 residues in the CDR3.

CDR3 nucleotide sequence: TGTGCCACCAGTGATTCAGGGGTTAACTATGGCTACACCTTC. Amino acids: CATSDSGVNYGYTF. The rearrangement uses TRBV24-1 and TRBJ1-2, with a possible D match to TRBD1 (6 bases). Germline-derived CDR1 and CDR2 are KGHDR and SFDVKD. The CDR3 totals 14 residues. V lost 2 bases to trimming and J lost 1 base, with 7 bases between them.

This rearrangement joins TRBV4-1 to TRBJ1-3; D is perhaps TRBD1 (5 bases). There are 15 residues in the CDR3. V was shortened by 4 bases and J by 4 bases, with 14 bases between the two germline ends. CDR1 and CDR2 (germline): MGHRA, YSYEKL. CDR3: CASSPALNRGNTIYF. The CDR3 coding sequence is TGCGCCAGCAGCCCGGCTCTTAACAGGGGAAACACCATATATTTT.

J is TRBJ2-7 and V is TRBV5-8; 11 bases map to TRBD1. The V and J ends lost 4 bases and 5 bases, in that order; junction bases with no gene match: 8. CDR3 length: 15 residues. Germline CDR1 is SGHTS and CDR2 is YDEGEE. CDR3 in amino acids: CASSPFGTGGNEQYF. The CDR3 DNA reads as TGTGCCAGCAGCCCCTTTGGGACAGGGGGAAACGAGCAGTACTTC.

V is TRBV18 and J is TRBJ2-2, with TRBD2 matching 9 bases. The V gene end was trimmed by 1 base and the J gene end by 6 bases; junction bases not matched to a gene: 3. In germline, CDR1 is KGHSH, CDR2 LQKENI. The CDR3 contains 15 residues. The DNA of the CDR3 is TGTGCCAGCTCACCACTAGCGGGGGCATCCGGGGAGCTGTTTTTT. Translated: CASSPLAGASGELFF.

The chain uses TRBV6-2 or TRBV6-3 and TRBJ2-5; unclear D gene. The CDR3 is 13 amino acids. The germline V gene has CDR1 MNHEY and CDR2 SVGEGT. V was trimmed by 2 bases and J by 4 bases, leaving 8 bases between them. The CDR3 DNA follows: TGTGCCAGCAGTTACATCTCGCGAGAGACCCAGTACTTC. Residues: CASSYISRETQYF.

This chain links TRBV5-1 with TRBJ1-1; 11 nucleotides align to TRBD1. Germline V gene data show CDR1 as SGHRS and CDR2 as YFSETQ. V shed 4 bases, J shed 6 bases, and the junction held 2 bases outside the gene matches. The CDR3 loop spans 13 amino acids. In DNA form, the CDR3 reads TGCGCCAGCAGCGGGACAGGGGGACCTGAAGCTTTCTTT. Residues: CASSGTGGPEAFF.

The chain recombines TRBV7-3 with TRBJ1-1; D is uncertain. The V gene lost 1 base and the J gene lost 1 base, with 16 bases spanning the gap. Per the germline V gene, CDR1 is SGHTA and CDR2 is FQGTGA. The CDR3 length is 17 residues. The CDR3 sequence: CASSLKAVGRPNTEAFF. The DNA for the CDR3 is TGTGCCAGCAGCTTAAAGGCGGTTGGGAGGCCGAACACTGAAGCTTTCTTT.

This sequence joins TRBV13 and TRBJ2-2; TRBD2 matches at 7 bases. Germline CDR1 reads PRHDT; CDR2 reads FYEKMQ (reference sequence). V was clipped by 0 bases and J by 0 bases; unmatched bases: 7. This CDR3 contains 18 residues. The CDR3 loop reads CASSLGLGLAANTGELFF. For the CDR3, the DNA is TGTGCCAGCAGCTTAGGCCTAGGGCTAGCGGCGAACACCGGGGAGCTGTTTTTT.

CDR3 sequence: CASSLQGASKIGELFF. The CDR3 DNA reads as TGCGCCAGCAGTCTCCAGGGGGCATCTAAGATCGGGGAGCTGTTTTTT. The chain has TRBV5-1 and TRBJ2-2; 8 nucleotides align to TRBD1. V lost 5 bases and J lost 7; bases outside the gene matches: 13. This CDR3 comprises 16 residues. In germline, CDR1 is SGHRS, CDR2 YFSETQ.

V and J are TRBV9 and TRBJ1-2; tentatively, D is TRBD1 (5 bases). The CDR3 runs to 11 residues. V was cut by 10 bases and J by 8 bases, with 15 bases left in between. Germline CDR1 is SGDLS and CDR2 is YYNGEE. The chain's CDR3 is CASWGGRGYTF. CDR3 sequence (DNA): TGTGCCTCCTGGGGGGGAAGGGGCTACACCTTC.

V gene TRBV20-1 combines with J gene TRBJ1-2, with D perhaps matching TRBD1 (5 bases). The V end was cut by 6 bases, the J end by 7 bases, with 12 bases between. CDR3 size: 11 residues. The V gene's germline CDR1 is DFQATT and CDR2 SNEGSKA (reference sequence). The CDR3 DNA follows: TGCAGTGCGGGCAGGGAGGTTGGCTACACCTTC. Protein product: CSAGREVGYTF.

This sequence joins TRBV10-1 and TRBJ1-1; TRBD1 matches 7 bases. V dropped 3 bases and J dropped 7; count of bases not matched to a gene: 8. The CDR3 sequence is 14 residues long. Germline CDR1 WNHNN, CDR2 SYGVQD (reference sequence). The CDR3 coding sequence is TGCGCCAGCAGTGATGGGACAGAAACCCATGAAGCTTTCTTT. It codes for CASSDGTETHEAFF.

The table lists this clone with a few counts. The V call is TRBV30, the J call TRBJ1-5; maybe TRBD1 (5 bases). The germline V gene has CDR1 GTSNPN and CDR2 SVGIG (reference sequence). The CDR3 runs 14 residues. V lost 1 base to trimming and J lost 5 bases, with 12 bases between them. The CDR3 coding sequence is TGTGCCTGGAGTGCAGAGGACACTGATCAGCCCCAGCATTTT. This encodes CAWSAEDTDQPQHF.

The chain employs TRBV5-4 and TRBJ1-6; D is possibly TRBD1 (6 bases). From germline, CDR1 is SGHNT and CDR2 YYREEE (reference sequence). The CDR3 has 14 residues. The V end was cut by 0 bases, the J end by 9 bases, with 10 bases between. The CDR3 sequence: CASSLDRVGSPLHF. The CDR3 DNA reads as TGTGCCAGCAGCTTGGACAGGGTTGGTTCACCCCTCCACTTT.

This chain uses TRBV5-5 with TRBJ2-7, with 7 bases lining up with TRBD1. This CDR3 comprises 18 residues. Germline V gene data show CDR1 as SGHKS and CDR2 as YYEKEE (reference sequence). Trimming took 4 bases from V and 5 from J; bases not matched to a gene: 21. The CDR3 bases are TGTGCCAGCAGCCTCGGACAGGAGCTAGCCTCCTTACTAAACGAGCAGTACTTC. Translation gives CASSLGQELASLLNEQYF.